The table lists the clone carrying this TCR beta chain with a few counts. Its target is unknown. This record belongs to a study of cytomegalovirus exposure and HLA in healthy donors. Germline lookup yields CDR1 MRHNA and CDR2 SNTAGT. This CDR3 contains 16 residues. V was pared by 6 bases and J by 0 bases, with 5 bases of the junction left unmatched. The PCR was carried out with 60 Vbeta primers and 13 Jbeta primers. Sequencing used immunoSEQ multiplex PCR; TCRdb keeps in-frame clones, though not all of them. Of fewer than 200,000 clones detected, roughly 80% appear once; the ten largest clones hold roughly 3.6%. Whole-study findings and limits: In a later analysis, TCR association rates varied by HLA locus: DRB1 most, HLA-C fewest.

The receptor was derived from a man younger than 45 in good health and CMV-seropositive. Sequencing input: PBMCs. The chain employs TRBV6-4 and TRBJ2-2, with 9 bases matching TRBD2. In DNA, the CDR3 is TGTGCCAGCAGCGTAGCGGGGGTAACGAACACCGGGGAGCTGTTTTTT. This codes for CASSVAGVTNTGELFF.